Listed here are 32 T cell receptor beta chains from one sample, sequenced in a study of blood T cells in healthy people across ages (dated by TCRdb to between 2015 and 2017). Library creation used 5' RACE. Sequencing instrument: Illumina HiSeq 2500. A second PCR of about 7 to 12 cycles was run with a J-beta primer mix and a sample-barcoded 5' primer. TCRdb reran the public reads through fastp at Q25 and MiXCR, keeping productive beta chains. Each CDR3 protein appears once, grouped with its most common genes and DNA. The sample yields about 2 million distinct CDR3 sequences; approximately 50% were counted once. More than 2% of the sample belongs to the ten largest clones. The specimen was blood. These receptors were obtained from a woman between 40 and 50 years old in good health.

The V gene is TRBV28, the J gene TRBJ1-6; D is perhaps TRBD1 (5 bases). Trimming left V 2 bases short and J 3 bases short, with 11 bases between. The CDR3 totals 16 residues. Germline CDR1 MDHEN, CDR2 SYDVKM. Here the CDR3 reads CASSLDSSFYNSPLHF. CDR3 DNA: TGTGCCAGCAGTTTAGACAGTAGTTTCTATAATTCACCCCTCCACTTT. Variable domain in full (rest from reference TRBV28 and TRBJ1-6): DVKVTQSSRYLVKRTGEKVFLECVQDMDHENMFWYRQDPGLGLRLIYFSYDVKMKEKGDIPEGYSVSREKKERFSLILESASTNQTSMYLCASSLDSSFYNSPLHFGNGTRLTVT.

The J gene is TRBJ1-5, the V gene TRBV20-1; the match to TRBD1 covers 7 bases. The CDR3 covers 13 residues. V shed 5 bases and J 4 bases; nucleotides not matched to a gene: 5. Germline V gene lookup returns CDR1 DFQATT and CDR2 SNEGSKA (reference sequence). Written as DNA, the CDR3 is TGCAGTGCTTTTCAGGGGGGAAATCAGCCCCAGCATTTT. It is translated as CSAFQGGNQPQHF.

The chain employs TRBV6-6 and TRBJ2-7; tentative D call: TRBD2 (6 bases). V shed 5 bases and J shed 0 bases, with 14 bases lying between them. The V gene's germline CDR1 is MNHNY and CDR2 SVGAGI (reference sequence). CDR3 size: 15 residues. CDR3 nucleotide sequence: TGTGCCAGCAGTGACGGGGGACCGGTCTCCTACGAGCAGTACTTC. This encodes CASSDGGPVSYEQYF.

This clonotype was observed a few times. The J gene is TRBJ1-2, the V gene TRBV3-1; 7 nucleotides line up with TRBD1. With 3 bases clipped from V and 4 bases from J, the junction kept 5 bases outside the gene matches. Germline V CDR1 and CDR2: LGHDT, YNNKEL (reference sequence). The CDR3 contains 14 residues. The CDR3 DNA follows: TGTGCCAGCAGCCAGGAGACAGGGATCTATGGCTACACCTTC. Amino acids: CASSQETGIYGYTF.

This CDR3 is CATSSGTFYNEQFF. The DNA for the CDR3 is TGTGCCACCAGCAGCGGGACATTTTACAATGAGCAGTTCTTC. The chain has TRBV15 and TRBJ2-1, with D tentatively TRBD1 (6 bases). CDR3 length: 14 amino acids. Trimming shortened V by 3 bases and J by 4 bases, and 10 bases separated the two germline ends. Germline CDR1 and CDR2: LNHNV and YYDKDF (reference sequence).

Turning to this clonotype: A junction boundary mismatches the germline segment, possibly from a read error. The gene calls are TRBV19 and TRBJ1-2; TRBD1 is a possible D gene (6 bases). Looked up from germline, CDR1 is LNHDA and CDR2 is SQIVND (reference sequence). The length of the CDR3 is 14 residues. The CDR3 bases are TGTGCAAGTACCGGTCGGGGGCAAGACTATGGCTACACCTTC. It codes for CASTGRGQDYGYTF.

The V gene is TRBV19, the J gene TRBJ2-1; either TRBD1 or TRBD2 may supply D (5 bases each). CDR1 is LNHDA and CDR2 is SQIVND in the germline V gene (reference sequence). The V end was cut by 6 bases, the J end by 2 bases, with 8 bases between. The CDR3 length is 13 residues. The CDR3 loop is CASSEGTYNEQFF. The CDR3 DNA reads as TGTGCCAGTAGCGAGGGGACCTACAATGAGCAGTTCTTC.

V is TRBV12-3 or TRBV12-4 and J is TRBJ1-2; D is ambiguous. CDR3 size: 12 residues. V lost 5 bases to trimming and J lost 10 bases, with 14 bases between them. The CDR3 bases are TGTGCCAGCAGTCCGGGCCCTGGCCCCTACACCTTC. The encoded protein is CASSPGPGPYTF.

V and J are TRBV27 and TRBJ1-6; no firm D call. Germline CDR1 MNHEY, CDR2 SMNVEV (reference sequence). This CDR3 spans 14 amino acids. Deletions cut 5 bases from V and 7 bases from J, with 12 bases between. The CDR3 nucleotides are TGTGCCAGCAGTCCCGGGATCAGGAATTCACCCCTCCACTTT. As protein: CASSPGIRNSPLHF.

This clonotype was counted a few times. CDR3 protein: CASSLSPITGRRREQYF. Written as DNA, the CDR3 is TGTGCCAGCAGTCTCTCCCCAATTACAGGGCGTCGACGCGAGCAGTACTTC. The chain combines TRBV6-6 with TRBJ2-7; D is perhaps TRBD1 (6 bases). This CDR3 spans 17 amino acids. Germline V gene data show CDR1 as MNHNY and CDR2 as SVGAGI (reference sequence). Trimming left V 5 bases short and J 6 bases short, with 26 bases between.

There are a few counts of this clonotype. The chain has TRBV6-5 and TRBJ2-5; tentative D call: TRBD1 (6 bases). Per the germline V gene, CDR1 is MNHEY and CDR2 is SVGAGI. Trimming left V 10 bases short and J 9 bases short, with 18 bases between. The CDR3 runs 12 residues. The CDR3 DNA follows: TGTGCCACCACAGGGCAGTCAGGGGCCCAGTACTTC. Its translation: CATTGQSGAQYF.

V and J are TRBV6-1 and TRBJ2-3; TRBD2 matches at 13 bases. V gave up 3 bases and J gave up 8 bases; unmatched junction bases: 11. This CDR3 is built from 17 residues. Per the germline V gene, CDR1 is MNHNS and CDR2 is SASEGT. The CDR3 region is CASSEGGLAGFAGTQYF. In nucleotides, the CDR3 is TGTGCCAGCAGTGAGGGGGGACTAGCGGGGTTCGCGGGTACGCAGTATTTT.

This clonotype was counted only a few times. This chain links TRBV20-1 with TRBJ2-7; D is possibly TRBD1 (5 bases). Trimming removed 6 bases from V and 2 bases from J, with 20 bases in between. The CDR3 totals 15 residues. CDR1 DFQATT and CDR2 SNEGSKA come from the germline V gene (reference sequence). This chain's CDR3 is CSAQIQTVPPYEQYF. The CDR3 nucleotides read TGCAGTGCACAAATTCAGACAGTCCCTCCCTACGAGCAGTACTTC.

This clonotype was picked up a small number of times. This chain links TRBV20-1 with TRBJ2-3; a possible D gene is TRBD2 (7 bases). Deletions cut 6 bases from V and 6 bases from J, with 16 bases between. The CDR3 loop spans 13 amino acids. Germline assignment: CDR1 DFQATT and CDR2 SNEGSKA (reference sequence). CDR3 loop: CSAPPGGPDTQYF. The CDR3 region has the DNA TGCAGTGCGCCGCCCGGGGGGCCCGATACGCAGTATTTT.

About this clonotype itself: At one end, the junction sequence differs from germline, possibly due to a read error. The rearrangement uses TRBV6-2 or TRBV6-3 and TRBJ2-5; D possibly corresponds to TRBD1 (6 bases). The CDR3 contains 18 residues. Germline CDR1 reads MNHEY; CDR2 reads SVGEGT. Here the CDR3 DNA reads TGTGCCAGCAGTTACCCGTTGGGCCTTGGACAGCTCCAAAAGACCCAGTACTTC. This codes for CASSYPLGLGQLQKTQYF.

The chain uses TRBV4-3 and TRBJ2-1; TRBD1 matches 8 bases. Near its end, the DNA agrees better with TRBJ2-7, so the J call may be wrong. Germline V gives CDR1 LGHNA, CDR2 YSLEER. The CDR3 runs to 21 residues. Written as DNA, the CDR3 is TGCGCCAGCAGCCTTGGGAACGGACAGGGCAAGATTGAGGGGGCGAACAATGAGCAGTACTTC. Its protein product is CASSLGNGQGKIEGANNEQYF.

The chain combines TRBV29-1 with TRBJ1-4; perhaps TRBD1 as D (5 bases). Germline values: CDR1 SQVTM, CDR2 ANQGSEA. CDR3 length equals 15 residues. Deletions cut 7 bases from V and 6 bases from J, with 21 bases between. CDR3 sequence (DNA): TGCAGCGGCCGAACACCTGGGGACGAGGATGAAAAACTGTTTTTT. Encoded protein: CSGRTPGDEDEKLFF. Full variable domain (rest looked up from reference TRBV29-1 and TRBJ1-4): SAVISQKPSRDICQRGTSLTIQCQVDSQVTMMFWYRQQPGQSLTLIATANQGSEATYESGFVIDKFPISRPNLTFSTLTVSNMSPEDSSIYLCSGRTPGDEDEKLFFGSGTQLSVL.

This chain connects TRBV15 to TRBJ1-1; D remains ambiguous. Trimming left V 3 bases short and J 7 bases short, with 6 bases between. The CDR3 covers 11 residues. Germline V gene data show CDR1 as LNHNV and CDR2 as YYDKDF (reference sequence). CDR3 nucleotide sequence: TGTGCCACCAGCAGGGGTGGTGAAGCTTTCTTT. It specifies CATSRGGEAFF.

As regards this clonotype: At one end the junction does not follow the germline gene, possibly because of a read error. This rearrangement joins TRBV2 to TRBJ2-6, with D perhaps matching TRBD1 (5 bases). This CDR3 comprises 14 residues. Germline V gives CDR1 SNHLY, CDR2 FYNNEI. CDR3 in DNA: TGTGCCAGCAGTGAAGACTCTGGGGCCAGCGTCCTGACTTTC. Translating gives CASSEDSGASVLTF. Together with reference TRBV2 and TRBJ2-6, the CDR3 gives the full variable domain: EPEVTQTPSHQVTQMGQEVILRCVPISNHLYFYWYRQILGQKVEFLVSFYNNEISEKSEIFDDQFSVERPDGSNFTLKIRSTKLEDSAMYFCASSEDSGASVLTFGAGSRLTVL.

The CDR3 DNA sequence: TGTGCCAGCAGAGTGACAGGGGAGAACTACGAGCAGTACTTC. It is translated as CASRVTGENYEQYF. V and J are TRBV4-2 and TRBJ2-7; TRBD1 agrees at 8 bases. With V trimmed by 6 bases and J by 3 bases, 7 bases remained unmatched. Germline CDR1 is LGHNA and CDR2 is YNFKEQ. CDR3 length equals 14 residues.

To note about this clonotype: Mismatch with germline at one junction end may stem from a read error. The chain recombines TRBV12-3 or TRBV12-4 with TRBJ2-1; no definite D call. The CDR3 length is 12 residues. The CDR3 here is CASSLDWDERFF. The CDR3 DNA follows: TGTGCCAGCAGTTTAGATTGGGATGAGCGGTTCTTC.

The chain has TRBV20-1 and TRBJ2-7, with D perhaps matching TRBD1 (6 bases). The CDR3 sequence is 13 residues long. Trimming removed 3 bases from V and 4 bases from J, with 13 bases in between. Germline V lookup: CDR1 DFQATT, CDR2 SNEGSKA (reference sequence). The CDR3 coding sequence is TGCAGTGCTAGCGGAGGACAGTTTTACGAGCAGTACTTC. It encodes CSASGGQFYEQYF.

The rearrangement links TRBV6-6 to TRBJ2-5, with TRBD2 matching over 8 bases. The CDR3 is 16 residues long. Germline trimming cut 7 bases from V and 1 base from J; bases unmatched to any gene: 11. Germline CDR1 reads MNHNY; CDR2 reads SVGAGI (reference sequence). The CDR3 protein is CASTTRGGLTQETQYF. CDR3 nucleotide sequence: TGTGCCAGCACTACACGCGGGGGGCTGACCCAAGAGACCCAGTACTTC.

This clonotype has only a few counts. V gene TRBV27 combines with J gene TRBJ2-7; 10 bases match TRBD2. Gene TRBJ2-5 matches the end of the DNA better, so the J call may be wrong. The CDR3 has 14 amino acids. Looked up from germline, CDR1 is MNHEY and CDR2 is SMNVEV (reference sequence). CDR3 in amino acids: CASRNERGGETQYF. DNA for the CDR3: TGTGCCAGCAGGAACGAGCGGGGGGGAGAGACCCAGTACTTC.

The chain is built from TRBV12-3 or TRBV12-4 and TRBJ1-2, with a weak D call TRBD1 (5 bases). This CDR3 is built from 13 residues. Trimming removed 7 bases from V and 6 bases from J, with 15 bases in between. For the CDR3, the DNA is TGTGCCAGCACACGACAGTTGCTCAATGGCTACACCTTC. Its translation is CASTRQLLNGYTF.

The rearrangement links TRBV5-1 to TRBJ2-1; no clear D. Germline V lookup: CDR1 SGHRS, CDR2 YFSETQ. The CDR3 loop spans 12 amino acids. V was clipped by 1 base and J by 8 bases, with 7 bases between them. The CDR3 loop reads CASSLSQHEQFF. CDR3 coding DNA: TGCGCCAGCAGCTTGTCGCAACATGAGCAGTTCTTC.

This chain connects TRBV12-3 or TRBV12-4 to TRBJ1-2; TRBD1 agrees at 7 bases. With V trimmed by 9 bases and J by 2 bases, 6 bases remained unmatched. This CDR3 contains 13 residues. The CDR3 reads CASLAGGNYGYTF. The CDR3 DNA is TGTGCCAGTTTAGCAGGGGGAAACTATGGCTACACCTTC.

The chain recombines TRBV2 with TRBJ2-6; D might be TRBD1 (5 bases). The CDR3 length is 15 residues. CDR1 and CDR2 from the germline V gene are SNHLY and FYNNEI. Trimming removed 3 bases from V and 3 bases from J, with 9 bases in between. This chain's CDR3 is CASSDSGIGANVLTF. In DNA form, the CDR3 reads TGTGCCAGCAGTGACTCAGGGATTGGGGCCAACGTCCTGACTTTC.

The V call is TRBV7-2, the J call TRBJ1-2, with D tentatively TRBD1 (6 bases). Trimming cost V 3 bases and J 8 bases, with 13 bases left between them. This CDR3 spans 13 amino acids. The germline gives CDR1 SGHTA, CDR2 FQGNSA. Written as DNA, the CDR3 is TGTGCCAGCAGCTTCCCAGGGGCGGAGGGCTACACCTTC. Amino acids: CASSFPGAEGYTF.

The CDR3 sequence: CSTQDRGNEQFF. Here the CDR3 DNA reads TGCAGTACCCAAGACAGGGGGAATGAGCAGTTCTTC. The chain combines TRBV20-1 with TRBJ2-1; 9 bases map to TRBD1. This CDR3 comprises 12 residues. Germline V lookup: CDR1 DFQATT, CDR2 SNEGSKA (reference sequence). V lost 8 bases and J lost 7; bases outside the gene matches: 6.

This clonotype was picked up a small number of times. This rearrangement joins TRBV7-2 to TRBJ2-7; no clear D gene. The CDR3 is made up of 16 amino acids. CDR1 is SGHTA and CDR2 is FQGNSA in the germline V gene. The germline V and J ends were trimmed by 1 base and 3 bases, with 16 bases remaining between them. The CDR3 region is CASSLGRDHPVYEQYF. In DNA, the CDR3 is TGTGCCAGCAGCTTAGGTCGCGATCATCCCGTCTACGAGCAGTACTTC.

Remarks on this clonotype: Just one base apart from a much larger clone, this may be a read error. CDR3 sequence: CSATTVPGGLSAQYF. The CDR3 nucleotides are TGCAGTGCTACCACCGTGCCGGGGGGCCTTTCGGCGCAGTATTTT. The J gene is TRBJ2-3, the V gene TRBV20-1; TRBD2 is a possible D gene (7 bases). The CDR3 totals 15 residues. In germline, CDR1 is DFQATT, CDR2 SNEGSKA (reference sequence). The V end lost 4 bases, the J end lost 10 bases, and 24 bases lay between the germline ends.